Reported below is one TCR beta chain. The antigen it binds to is not known. Given a much more abundant clone one base away, this may be a read error. This sample was sequenced with an Illumina HiSeq 1500. TCRdb ran its own pipeline on the public reads, namely fastp trimming at Q25 and MiXCR clone calling, and kept in-frame beta chains. All rows with the same CDR3 protein become a single entry with the most common DNA and genes. The sample table holds roughly 250,000 distinct CDR3 sequences, of which more than 9% were seen once. The ten most abundant clones make up 1.5% to 2% of the sample. The sample is drawn from a study of T cell repertoires in cytomegalovirus infection (dated by TCRdb to the late 2010s). Study-level background: The HLA type of each donor mattered for the analysis, because public TCR beta signatures pointed to carriage of CMV infection along with the matching HLA type. What the authors observed across the whole study: Cumulative frequency of public TCR beta family members discriminated carriers of CMV infection plus the relevant HLA type in this cohort and an independent approximately 400-donor cohort. The ex vivo response was dominated by HLA-C-restricted CMV-specific TCR beta clonotypes, which also provided the single most frequent clonotype in two of eight donors.

Reading the germline V gene gives CDR1 SGHTA and CDR2 FQGNSA. CDR3 length: 15 amino acids, cysteine to phenylalanine. CDR3 DNA is the only sequence kept; it has 45 bases, read in frame from the first base. Trimming costs V 2 bases and J 2 bases, and their ends lie 13 bases apart. This chain is built from TRBV7-2 and TRBJ2-7, with an unclear D gene assignment. This TCR was sampled from a human donor in good health (CMV status not recorded). Some clones in this sample may be carry-over from other donors' samples. Sequencing input: PBMCs. The nucleotide sequence is TGTGCCAGCAGCTTAAACGCCCGAACTACCTACGAGCAGTACTTC. Translated, this is CASSLNARTTYEQYF. Full variable domain (CDR3 extended with the reference TRBV7-2 and TRBJ2-7 proteins): GAGVSQSPSNKVTEKGKDVELRCDPISGHTALYWYRQSLGQGLEFLIYFQGNSAPDKSGLPSDRFSAERTGGSVSTLTIQRTQQEDSAVYLCASSLNARTTYEQYFGPGTRLTVT.